This is a list of T cell receptor beta chains from one sample in a study of control samples from healthy donors and cancer patients. Assay used: immunoSEQ multiplex PCR; TCRdb lists only in-frame clones, some missing. This table holds 170,000 or so clones, roughly 92% found once. The sequencing input was blood. These receptors were collected from a woman aged 18 to 35 in good health. CDR3s include the opening cysteine and the closing phenylalanine or tryptophan. A D gene is named only where the DNA matches it firmly. The size of a clone is reported for some rows only, either as once, few or many, or as a class for expanded clones.

d_gene	v_gene	abundance	j_gene	CDR3nt	CDR3aa
-	TRBV6-5	-	TRBJ1-4	TGTGCCAGCAAGGGTGGAGGGGCCGGTAATGAAAAACTGTTTTTT	CASKGGGAGNEKLFF
-	TRBV19	-	TRBJ1-5	TGTGCCAGTAGTGGAGACAATAGCAATCAGCCCCAGCATTTT	CASSGDNSNQPQHF
-	TRBV11-3	-	TRBJ1-6	TGTGCCAGCAGCCGAGAGGCAAGATATAATTCACCCCTCCACTTT	CASSREARYNSPLHF
TRBD1	TRBV11-2	-	TRBJ1-2	TGTGCCAGCAGCCACGGGACAGGAAACGGCTACACCTTC	CASSHGTGNGYTF
-	TRBV11-3	-	TRBJ1-1	TGTGCCAGCAGCTTTTTTATACAGGGTGACACTGAAGCTTTCTTT	CASSFFIQGDTEAFF
-	TRBV5-1	-	TRBJ1-1	TGCGCCAGCAGTCAACACGGCTCTAGGGAAGCTTTCTTT	CASSQHGSREAFF
-	TRBV6-4	-	TRBJ2-6	TGTGCCAGCAGCCAATCCTCTGGGGCCAACGTCCTGACTTTC	CASSQSSGANVLTF
-	TRBV6-2/TRBV6-3	-	TRBJ2-3	TGTGCCAGCAGTTACTCCCCAGATACGCAGTATTTT	CASSYSPDTQYF
TRBD1	TRBV6-5	-	TRBJ1-1	TGTGCCAGCAAGATAACAGGGGTGAACACTGAAGCTTTCTTT	CASKITGVNTEAFF
TRBD1	TRBV7-2	once	TRBJ1-5	TGTGCCAGCAGCTTAGTTGGCAGGGGGTACCAGCCCCAGCATTTT	CASSLVGRGYQPQHF
-	TRBV5-6	-	TRBJ1-3	TGTGCCAGCACCAGGCAGGCCGGAAACACCATATATTTT	CASTRQAGNTIYF
TRBD1	TRBV10-3	few	TRBJ1-2	TGTGCCATCAGTGTCATCACAGGGGACCTTAACTATGGCTACACCTTC	CAISVITGDLNYGYTF
-	TRBV6-5	-	TRBJ1-5	TGTGCCAGCAGTTACTCTGGGGAAGGACAGCCCCAGCATTTT	CASSYSGEGQPQHF
TRBD1	TRBV11-2	-	TRBJ2-7	TGTGCCAGCAGCTTATTAGGGGGCGTTATTTACGAGCAGTACTTC	CASSLLGGVIYEQYF
TRBD1	TRBV29-1	-	TRBJ1-1	TGCAGCGCACGGACAGGGGGCCAGAACACTGAAGCTTTCTTT	CSARTGGQNTEAFF
-	TRBV28	once	TRBJ1-1	TGTGCCAGCAGTCATACCGGACGGGTTTTGAACACTGAAGCTTTCTTT	CASSHTGRVLNTEAFF
TRBD2	TRBV20-1	-	TRBJ2-1	TGCAGTGCTAGTCCCTGGACTAGCGACACTGAGCAGTTCTTC	CSASPWTSDTEQFF
TRBD1	TRBV7-6	-	TRBJ2-7	TGTGCCAGCAGCTTGGGGACAGAAGTTAATTCCTACGAGCAGTACTTC	CASSLGTEVNSYEQYF
TRBD1	TRBV19	-	TRBJ2-7	TGTGCCAGTAGTCGACAGGGCTACGAGCAGTACTTC	CASSRQGYEQYF
-	TRBV3-1/TRBV3-2	-	TRBJ1-3	TGTGCCAGCAGCCGGAGTTCAAACACCATATATTTT	CASSRSSNTIYF
-	TRBV7-9	-	TRBJ2-4	TGTGCCAGCACCATGACCGGAGCCAAAAACATTCAGTACTTC	CASTMTGAKNIQYF
-	TRBV4-1	-	TRBJ2-3	TGCGCCAGCAGCCACCAGAGTTTTAGGGTAGATACGCAGTATTTT	CASSHQSFRVDTQYF
-	TRBV6-5	-	TRBJ1-2	TGTGCGGCGGGGAGGGTCCCCCTACGCGGCTACACCTTC	CAAGRVPLRGYTF
-	TRBV29-1	-	TRBJ1-2	TGCAGCGTTGAAATAGGGATCTATGGCTACACCTTC	CSVEIGIYGYTF
-	TRBV9	-	TRBJ1-1	TGTGCCAGCAGTACTACAGGGCTCAACACTGAAGCTTTCTTT	CASSTTGLNTEAFF
-	TRBV7-2	-	TRBJ2-3	TGTGCCAGCAGCTACAATCAGCAGTATTTT	CASSYNQQYF
TRBD1	TRBV9	-	TRBJ1-2	TGTGCCAGCAGCGTAGAAGGGACAGGGAGAGTAGTCGGCTACACCTTC	CASSVEGTGRVVGYTF
-	TRBV7-9	-	TRBJ2-1	TGTGCCAGCAGCCATACTGCGATTCAGCAGTTCTTC	CASSHTAIQQFF
-	TRBV24-1	-	TRBJ2-3	TGTGCCACCAGTGATAACCGAGTGAAAGATACGCAGTATTTT	CATSDNRVKDTQYF
-	TRBV25-1	-	TRBJ2-5	TGTGCCAGCAGTGAATTAGGCGGGTCTGGGCTAACCCAGTACTTC	CASSELGGSGLTQYF
-	TRBV25-1	-	TRBJ2-5	TGTGCCAGCAGTGTACCGGACCTTAAAGAGACCCAGTACTTC	CASSVPDLKETQYF
-	TRBV2	-	TRBJ2-7	TGTGCCAGCAGTCTACGACGCGACTACGAGCAGTACTTC	CASSLRRDYEQYF
-	TRBV19	-	TRBJ2-7	TGTGCCAGTAGTACCTCGGACTGGTACTCCTACGAGCAGTACTTC	CASSTSDWYSYEQYF
-	TRBV7-9	-	TRBJ1-2	TGTGCCAGCAGCTTCGAAGGGCAGCCTCCTTATGGCTACACCTTC	CASSFEGQPPYGYTF
TRBD2	TRBV9	-	TRBJ2-3	TGTGCCAGCAGCGATCCCCTAGCGGGGGTTGGTTCAGATACGCAGTATTTT	CASSDPLAGVGSDTQYF
TRBD2	TRBV4-1	-	TRBJ2-5	TGCGCCAGCAGCCGCTCTAGCGGGAGGCCCTCCGGAGAGACCCAGTACTTC	CASSRSSGRPSGETQYF
-	TRBV12-3/TRBV12-4	-	TRBJ2-7	TGTGCCAGCAAAAATTACGACAGAAGGTACTTC	CASKNYDRRYF
TRBD2	TRBV6-5	-	TRBJ2-7	TGTGCCAGCAGTCGTTCCGGACTAGATTCATACGAGCAGTACTTC	CASSRSGLDSYEQYF
-	TRBV11-2	-	TRBJ2-7	TGTGCCAGCAGCTTCGCAGGGGCGACGGAGCAGTACTTC	CASSFAGATEQYF
-	TRBV7-2	-	TRBJ1-2	TGTGCCAGCAGCTCCCAGGGAGTTAATGGCTATGGCTACACCTTC	CASSSQGVNGYGYTF
-	TRBV5-5	-	TRBJ1-6	TGTGCCAGCAGCATCGACAGGTTTAATTCACCCCTCCACTTT	CASSIDRFNSPLHF
-	TRBV5-1	-	TRBJ1-1	TGCGCCAGCAGCTTAATGACCATGAACACTGAAGCTTTCTTT	CASSLMTMNTEAFF